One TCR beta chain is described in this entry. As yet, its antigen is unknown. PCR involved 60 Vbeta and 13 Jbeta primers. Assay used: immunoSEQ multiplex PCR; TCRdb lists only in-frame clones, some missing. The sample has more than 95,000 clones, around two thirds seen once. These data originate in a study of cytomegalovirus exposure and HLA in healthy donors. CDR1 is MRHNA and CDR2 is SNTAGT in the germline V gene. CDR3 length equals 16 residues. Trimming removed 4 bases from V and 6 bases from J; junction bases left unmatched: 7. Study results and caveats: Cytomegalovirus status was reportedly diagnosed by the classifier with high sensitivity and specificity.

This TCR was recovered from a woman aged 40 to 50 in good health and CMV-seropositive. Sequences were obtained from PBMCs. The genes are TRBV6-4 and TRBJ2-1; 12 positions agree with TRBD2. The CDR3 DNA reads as TGTGCCAGCAGTGTATTCTCTAGCGGGAGGGGCAATGAGCAGTTCTTC. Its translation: CASSVFSSGRGNEQFF.